This T cell receptor beta chain was sequenced in a study of blood T cell repertoires in COVID-19. About the study: Researchers got acute and convalescent COVID-19 samples from the United States, Italy and Spain.

Original methodology: Counts of nucleated cells, estimated from reference gene primer amplification, were obtained. Clones were read by immunoSEQ multiplex PCR, and TCRdb kept only the in-frame ones, dropping some. V and J calls and clone size follow that table, whereas D and trimming were derived from the DNA. The sample consists of more than 250,000 clones, approximately 87% of them appearing once. The germline V gene encodes CDR1 MNHEY and CDR2 SVGAGI. Trimming took off 5 bases at V and 4 bases at J, with 17 bases between the two ends. This CDR3 region has 15 residues. This clone was counted a single time.

The specimen was peripheral blood. The J gene is TRBJ2-5, the V gene TRBV6-5; D might be TRBD2 (6 bases). This clonotype originated in a man aged 60 to 75 who had recovered from COVID-19. The CDR3 here is CASSRDLGWGETQYF. The DNA of the CDR3 is TGTGCCAGCAGTAGGGACTTGGGTTGGGGAGAGACCCAGTACTTC.